Following are 17 T cell receptor beta chains from one sample sequenced in a study of beta chain features in type 1 diabetes. The antigens for these receptors are not known. Regarding the study as a whole: When Type 1 diabetes patients were examined, their TCRB CDR3s proved moderately but significantly shorter in all four CD4+ subsets.

Expressed TCRB transcripts were sequenced because the isolated RNA had all been reverse transcribed beforehand. Clones were sequenced by immunoSEQ multiplex PCR, and TCRdb holds only the in-frame ones, with some missing. The table lists around 150,000 clones, roughly 63% of them singletons. Specimen: naive CD4+ T cells from blood. The source is a man aged 25 to 40 with type 1 diabetes.

This clone turned up a few times. The V call is TRBV29-1, the J call TRBJ2-5, with D uncertain. V was trimmed by 4 bases and J by 3 bases, leaving 9 bases between them. Germline V lookup: CDR1 SQVTM, CDR2 ANQGSEA. The CDR3 loop spans 12 amino acids. CDR3 nucleotide sequence: TGCAGCGTTGCTCGGGCCGAAGAGACCCAGTACTTC. Protein: CSVARAEETQYF.

The chain combines TRBV5-8 with TRBJ2-7; D may be TRBD1 or TRBD2 (5 bases each). Germline V gene data show CDR1 as SGHTS and CDR2 as YDEGEE. CDR3 length equals 14 residues. Trimming removed 4 bases at V and 7 bases at J, with 18 bases between. This chain's CDR3 is CASSSGQIMREQYF. The CDR3 DNA reads TGTGCCAGCAGCAGCGGACAAATTATGCGGGAGCAGTACTTC.

This clone came up a few times. This chain connects TRBV6-5 to TRBJ2-5; TRBD1 matches 8 bases. CDR3 length: 14 amino acids. The germline V gene has CDR1 MNHEY and CDR2 SVGAGI. Trimming took 6 bases from V and 1 from J; bases not matched to a gene: 4. In DNA form, the CDR3 reads TGTGCCAGCAGCCGGGACAGGTTCCAAGAGACCCAGTACTTC. Protein: CASSRDRFQETQYF.

This clone was counted only a few times. V gene TRBV7-9 combines with J gene TRBJ1-1; D is undetermined. Germline CDR1 and CDR2: SEHNR and FQNEAQ (reference sequence). The ends were cut back, 5 bases at V and 4 bases at J, with 17 bases in the middle. The length of the CDR3 is 15 residues. CDR3 DNA: TGTGCCAGCAGCCACATGGGGAGCGGGAGCACTGAAGCTTTCTTT. Encoded protein: CASSHMGSGSTEAFF.

This clone was seen only a few times. This chain uses TRBV13 with TRBJ2-3; weak D call: TRBD2 (5 bases). Germline V gives CDR1 PRHDT, CDR2 FYEKMQ (reference sequence). V dropped 4 bases and J dropped 2 bases, with 13 bases sitting between them. The CDR3 is 15 amino acids. CDR3 bases: TGTGCCAGCAGCTCCCCGGACTCCCACACAGATACGCAGTATTTT. Its translation: CASSSPDSHTDTQYF.

The V gene is TRBV29-1, the J gene TRBJ2-5; 7 positions agree with TRBD2. The junction had 10 bases not matched to a gene; V was cut back by 5 bases and J by 4 bases. Germline assignment: CDR1 SQVTM and CDR2 ANQGSEA. This CDR3 has 14 residues. The CDR3 here is CSVNLSGLGETQYF. CDR3 sequence (DNA): TGCAGCGTTAACCTTAGCGGGCTGGGAGAGACCCAGTACTTC.

The V gene is TRBV5-1, the J gene TRBJ1-1, with D maybe TRBD1 (6 bases). Germline values: CDR1 SGHRS, CDR2 YFSETQ. The CDR3 is made up of 14 amino acids. The germline V and J ends were trimmed by 3 bases and 4 bases, with 13 bases remaining between them. The CDR3 loop reads CASSWGPGTTEAFF. The CDR3 DNA sequence: TGCGCCAGCAGCTGGGGGCCGGGGACCACTGAAGCTTTCTTT.

This clone showed up just a few times. This CDR3 is also generated by other DNA sequences in the sample. The chain uses TRBV5-1 and TRBJ2-3; D gene unclear. The CDR3 is 11 residues long. The V and J ends lost 2 bases and 3 bases respectively, with 1 base between them. Germline V lookup: CDR1 SGHRS, CDR2 YFSETQ. The CDR3 coding sequence is TGCGCCAGCAGCTTAACAGATACGCAGTATTTT. Residues: CASSLTDTQYF.

V and J are TRBV7-2 and TRBJ2-3; TRBD2 is a possible D gene (5 bases). The germline V gene has CDR1 SGHTA and CDR2 FQGNSA. The CDR3 spans 15 residues. V dropped 5 bases and J dropped 2 bases, with 14 bases sitting between them. The CDR3 DNA is TGTGCCAGCAGCCCGCTCGGACTGCCCACAGATACGCAGTATTTT. It translates to CASSPLGLPTDTQYF.

The chain joins TRBV7-2 to TRBJ2-2, with 8 bases identical to TRBD1. This CDR3 spans 13 amino acids. CDR1 SGHTA and CDR2 FQGNSA come from the germline V gene. The V and J ends lost 4 bases and 7 bases, in that order; junction bases with no gene match: 2. CDR3 region: CASSSGQGGELFF. DNA of the CDR3: TGTGCCAGCAGCTCCGGACAGGGCGGGGAGCTGTTTTTT. Filled out from reference TRBV7-2 and TRBJ2-2, the complete variable domain reads GAGVSQSPSNKVTEKGKDVELRCDPISGHTALYWYRQSLGQGLEFLIYFQGNSAPDKSGLPSDRFSAERTGGSVSTLTIQRTQQEDSAVYLCASSSGQGGELFFGEGSRLTVL.

This chain connects TRBV25-1 to TRBJ1-4; D possibly corresponds to TRBD1 (5 bases). The CDR3 extends over 15 amino acids. V was cut by 6 bases and J by 1 base, with 12 bases left in between. Germline loops: CDR1 MGHDK, CDR2 SYGVNS. CDR3 sequence: CASSPPGKTNEKLFF. CDR3 DNA: TGTGCCAGCAGCCCCCCAGGGAAAACTAATGAAAAACTGTTTTTT.

The gene calls are TRBV14 and TRBJ2-3; 8 positions agree with TRBD2. Trimming cost V 2 bases and J 4 bases; bases outside gene matches: 5. Germline lookup yields CDR1 SGHDN and CDR2 FVKESK. CDR3 length equals 15 residues. The CDR3 spells CASSQSLRGADTQYF. As DNA, the CDR3 is TGTGCCAGCAGCCAATCCCTGCGGGGGGCAGATACGCAGTATTTT.

The chain has TRBV29-1 and TRBJ2-7; 7 bases match TRBD2. Germline V gene lookup returns CDR1 SQVTM and CDR2 ANQGSEA. Losses at the gene ends were 6 bases for V and 6 bases for J; bases not matched to a gene: 11. The CDR3 is 13 residues long. CDR3 sequence: CSVDLGRAAEQYF. Here the CDR3 DNA reads TGCAGCGTCGACCTAGGGAGGGCGGCCGAGCAGTACTTC.

The chain is built from TRBV10-1 and TRBJ2-7, with D perhaps TRBD1 (5 bases). V was cut by 4 bases and J by 9 bases, with 19 bases left in between. Germline assignment: CDR1 WNHNN and CDR2 SYGVQD (reference sequence). This CDR3 has 14 amino acids. The CDR3 loop is CASSVDPTGDGQYF. The CDR3 DNA reads as TGCGCCAGCAGTGTAGACCCAACAGGCGATGGGCAGTACTTC.

This clone was recorded a few times. This chain connects TRBV19 to TRBJ2-1; D might be TRBD1 or TRBD2, each matching 5 bases. The ends were cut back, 4 bases at V and 5 bases at J, with 18 bases in the middle. CDR3 length: 16 amino acids. Germline loops: CDR1 LNHDA, CDR2 SQIVND (reference sequence). Here the CDR3 DNA reads TGTGCCAGTAGTAGACTTACAGGAGCGGCGAACAATGAGCAGTTCTTC. It specifies CASSRLTGAANNEQFF.

In DNA, the CDR3 is TGCAGCGTCAGCGCAGGGGAAGAGACCCAGTACTTC. This encodes CSVSAGEETQYF. The chain employs TRBV29-1 and TRBJ2-5, with D possibly matching TRBD1 (6 bases). Germline V lookup: CDR1 SQVTM, CDR2 ANQGSEA. CDR3 size: 12 residues. The ends were cut back, 6 bases at V and 3 bases at J, with 11 bases in the middle.

V gene TRBV30 combines with J gene TRBJ2-7; D gene uncertain. There are 15 residues in the CDR3. Germline V lookup: CDR1 GTSNPN, CDR2 SVGIG (reference sequence). V lost 5 bases, J lost 2 bases, and 19 bases lay in between. This chain's CDR3 is CAWAKRAVLTYEQYF. CDR3 nucleotides: TGTGCCTGGGCTAAACGGGCCGTCTTAACCTACGAGCAGTACTTC. The full variable domain, in which reference TRBV30 and TRBJ2-7 provide the parts outside the CDR3, is SQTIHQWPATLVQPVGSPLSLECTVEGTSNPNLYWYRQAAGRGLQLLFYSVGIGQISSEVPQNLSASRPQDRQFILSSKKLLLSDSGFYLCAWAKRAVLTYEQYFGPGTRLTVT.